This TCR beta chain came from a study of graft-versus-host responses after intestinal transplantation. Sequencing used immunoSEQ multiplex PCR; TCRdb keeps in-frame clones, though not all of them. This table holds 20,000 to 25,000 clones, 33% found once. Turning to this clone: No conserved phenylalanine or tryptophan is present at the end of the CDR3, so a read error is the likely explanation.

The culture paired approximately 200,000 irradiated violet-dye-labeled stimulators with approximately 200,000 CFSE-labeled responders. V was shortened by 4 bases and J by 3 bases, with 16 bases between the two germline ends. CDR1 is SEHNR and CDR2 is FQNEAQ in the germline V gene (reference sequence). CDR3 size: 15 residues. The sample in question was alloreactive CD8+ T cells from a mixed lymphocyte reaction culture, obtained before intestinal transplant. Sample subset: CFSE-low proliferating T cells sorted from roughly six-day pre-transplant mixed lymphocyte reaction (GvH or HvG direction). The source of this sequence is a human patient who received an intestinal transplant. The chain has TRBV7-9 and TRBJ2-7; D may be TRBD1 or TRBD2 (5 bases each). The CDR3 DNA follows: TGTGCCAGCAGCTCTACTAGTACAGGTCTCTACGAGCAGTACCTC. Translated, it gives CASSSTSTGLYEQYL.